Sequencing of this T cell receptor beta chain was carried out in a study of T cells in Graves' hyperthyroidism and ophthalmopathy. Study results and caveats: A model of 13 V-J features distinguished ophthalmopathy from stable hyperthyroidism.

As regards this clonotype: Its antigen is not identified.

Researchers took RNA transcripts and amplified the TCR beta CDR3 regions from them. When the TCR CDR3 underwent first-round RT-PCR, the HTBI primer set was used. TCRdb itself ran the multiplex PCR reads through MiXCR, one entry per CDR3 protein. This sample has approximately 700,000 distinct CDR3 sequences; roughly 46% occur once, and the top ten carry about 7.7%. The specimen was peripheral blood or thyroid tissue (not recorded which). This sequence was found in an adult man with Graves' disease, either hyperthyroidism or ophthalmopathy (not recorded which).

The CDR3 is CASLPGQSNTEAFF. CDR3 DNA sequence: TGTGCCAGCTTACCAGGACAGTCGAACACTGAAGCTTTCTTT. The gene calls are TRBV7-3 and TRBJ1-1, with a weak D call TRBD1 (6 bases). Per germline, CDR1 SGHTA and CDR2 FQGTGA. There are 14 residues in the CDR3. The V end was cut by 8 bases, the J end by 1 base, with 14 bases between.